Below, 30 T cell receptor beta chains from the same sample are listed, as sequenced in a study of early T cells in non-severe SARS-CoV-2 infection. Each CDR3 protein is one row after TCRdb ran MiXCR on the 5' RACE reads. The sample lists over 50,000 distinct CDR3 sequences; roughly 7.8% were seen once. The starting material was whole blood, obtained at baseline. Receptor source: an adult who was a healthcare worker with PCR-confirmed SARS-CoV-2 infection or an uninfected control (not recorded which).

CDR3: CASSLAHGGYGELFF. The CDR3 region has the DNA TGTGCCAGCAGCTTAGCCCATGGGGGTTACGGGGAGCTGTTTTTT. The rearrangement joins TRBV7-8 to TRBJ2-2; D possibly matches TRBD1 or TRBD2 (5 bases each). V dropped 0 bases and J dropped 7 bases, with 12 bases sitting between them. CDR1 SGHVS and CDR2 FQNEAQ come from the germline V gene. There are 15 residues in the CDR3.

This clonotype has at least ten counts. In DNA, the CDR3 is TGTGCCAGCAGTTTAGCGGGAACCAGCTACGAGCAGTACTTC. Protein sequence: CASSLAGTSYEQYF. V gene TRBV12-3 or TRBV12-4 combines with J gene TRBJ2-7; D not certain. The V gene lost 0 bases and the J gene lost 3 bases, with 9 bases spanning the gap. The CDR3 has 14 residues.

Many counts were recorded for this clonotype. CDR3 sequence (DNA): TGCGCCAGCAGCCGGATGGGGCTAGCGGGGCAAGAGACCCAGTACTTC. Its translation: CASSRMGLAGQETQYF. The V and J genes are TRBV4-1 and TRBJ2-5; 9 positions match TRBD2. J lost 2 bases, V lost 4 bases, and 8 bases had no gene match. This CDR3 contains 16 residues. Germline lookup yields CDR1 MGHRA and CDR2 YSYEKL.

This clonotype was observed a handful of times. The rearrangement joins TRBV6-2 or TRBV6-3 to TRBJ2-5, with 9 nucleotides matching TRBD2. From germline, CDR1 is MNHEY and CDR2 SVGEGT. Trimming cost V 6 bases and J 3 bases; bases outside gene matches: 5. The CDR3 consists of 14 residues. The CDR3 loop is CASREREAEETQYF. The CDR3 DNA is TGTGCCAGCAGGGAGCGGGAGGCCGAAGAGACCCAGTACTTC.

This clonotype has at least ten counts. V is TRBV4-2 and J is TRBJ2-5, with 8 bases identical to TRBD2. This CDR3 is built from 13 residues. The V gene's germline CDR1 is LGHNA and CDR2 YNFKEQ. V trimming: 2 bases; J trimming: 4 bases; junction bases outside the gene matches: 0. CDR3 in amino acids: CASSQTSGETQYF. The DNA for the CDR3 is TGTGCCAGCAGCCAAACTAGCGGAGAGACCCAGTACTTC.

In its sample, this clonotype was seen a few times. This chain connects TRBV2 to TRBJ1-5; the match to TRBD1 covers 10 bases. This CDR3 region has 15 residues. The ends lost 6 bases at V and 4 bases at J; junction bases unmatched: 6. Germline V gives CDR1 SNHLY, CDR2 FYNNEI. CDR3 DNA: TGTGCCAGCAGCACCGGGACAGGGGTAAATCAGCCCCAGCATTTT. Its translation is CASSTGTGVNQPQHF.

This clonotype was found a few times. The chain uses TRBV7-8 and TRBJ2-5, with D perhaps matching TRBD1 (5 bases). The V end lost 4 bases, the J end lost 1 base, and 16 bases lay between the germline ends. This CDR3 is built from 16 residues. The germline CDR1 and CDR2 sequences are SGHVS and FQNEAQ. CDR3 residues: CASSWGGAGGQETQYF. In DNA, the CDR3 is TGTGCCAGCAGCTGGGGCGGTGCTGGCGGCCAAGAGACCCAGTACTTC.

Relative to its sample, this clonotype is medium-sized. This chain uses TRBV14 with TRBJ2-7; 7 nucleotides agree with TRBD2. CDR1 is SGHDN, CDR2 FVKESK, per germline. The CDR3 is 17 residues long. V was pared by 0 bases and J by 0 bases, with 8 bases of the junction left unmatched. The CDR3 nucleotides are TGTGCCAGCAGCCAAGAAACTAGCGCGTATCTCTCCTACGAGCAGTACTTC. Its translation: CASSQETSAYLSYEQYF.

The V and J genes are TRBV7-9 and TRBJ2-3; D unclear. Germline CDR1 is SEHNR and CDR2 is FQNEAQ (reference sequence). CDR3 length: 15 amino acids. The V end was cut by 0 bases, the J end by 0 bases, with 7 bases between. The CDR3, as DNA: TGTGCCAGCAGCTTAGCGGCGATCAGCACAGATACGCAGTATTTT. Translated: CASSLAAISTDTQYF.

This clonotype has more than one count but fewer than ten. This sequence joins TRBV7-6 and TRBJ2-2; D is unclear. From germline, CDR1 is SGHVS and CDR2 FNYEAQ. The CDR3 contains 16 residues. Trimming pared 2 bases from V and 0 bases from J, leaving 10 bases between. CDR3 protein: CASSLKRVANTGELFF. CDR3 nucleotide sequence: TGTGCCAGCAGCTTAAAACGGGTCGCGAACACCGGGGAGCTGTTTTTT.

This clonotype was found a few times. This chain connects TRBV27 to TRBJ2-7; D not resolved. Germline V gene sequence: CDR1 MNHEY, CDR2 SMNVEV (reference sequence). Trimming cost V 6 bases and J 3 bases, with 9 bases left between them. The CDR3 runs 12 residues. DNA for the CDR3: TGTGCCAGCAGGCCCTCGGTCTACGAGCAGTACTTC. Protein sequence: CASRPSVYEQYF.

This clonotype showed up many times. The V and J genes are TRBV18 and TRBJ2-2, with 7 bases fitting TRBD1. This CDR3 has 15 residues. Losses at the gene ends were 6 bases for V and 3 bases for J; bases not matched to a gene: 7. CDR1 and CDR2 (germline): KGHSH, LQKENI. The CDR3 DNA follows: TGTGCCAGCTCCCTTCGAACAGGGGACACCGGGGAGCTGTTTTTT. Encoded protein: CASSLRTGDTGELFF.

This clonotype was counted many times. This chain uses TRBV12-3 or TRBV12-4 with TRBJ1-3; D is ambiguous. This CDR3 region has 13 residues. The V gene lost 2 bases and the J gene lost 4 bases, with 6 bases spanning the gap. CDR3 sequence: CASSLFRGNTIYF. In DNA, the CDR3 is TGTGCCAGCAGTTTATTCCGGGGAAACACCATATATTTT.

This clonotype was counted at least ten times. The chain links TRBV12-3 or TRBV12-4 to TRBJ2-1; the D gene is possibly TRBD1 (5 bases). The CDR3 has 14 amino acids. Trimming took off 7 bases at V and 7 bases at J, with 17 bases between the two ends. The CDR3 spells CASTLGGARNEQFF. CDR3 bases: TGTGCCAGCACCCTTGGTGGGGCGAGGAATGAGCAGTTCTTC.

V is TRBV29-1 and J is TRBJ2-7; D assignment may be TRBD1 or TRBD2 (5 bases each). The germline V gene has CDR1 SQVTM and CDR2 ANQGSEA. V lost 0 bases and J 2 bases, leaving 11 bases between the germline ends. The CDR3 totals 14 residues. The CDR3 DNA is TGCAGCGTTGAAGAAGGGGTCGGGGCCTACGAGCAGTACTTC. Its protein product is CSVEEGVGAYEQYF.

This clonotype turned up a few times. V is TRBV20-1 and J is TRBJ2-1, with D perhaps TRBD1 or TRBD2 (5 bases each). The V gene lost 3 bases and the J gene lost 3 bases, with 12 bases spanning the gap. This CDR3 contains 14 residues. CDR1 DFQATT and CDR2 SNEGSKA come from the germline V gene (reference sequence). The CDR3 protein is CSASGAADYNEQFF. CDR3 sequence (DNA): TGCAGTGCTAGCGGGGCGGCCGACTACAATGAGCAGTTCTTC.

This clonotype has at least ten counts. V usage is TRBV11-2 and J usage is TRBJ2-1; D could derive from TRBD1 or TRBD2 (6 bases each). The CDR3 totals 16 residues. Looked up from germline, CDR1 is SGHAT and CDR2 is FQNNGV. Trimming shortened V by 2 bases and J by 0 bases, and 11 bases separated the two germline ends. CDR3 DNA: TGTGCCAGCAGCTTATCGGGGGCGAGCTCCTACAATGAGCAGTTCTTC. Translated: CASSLSGASSYNEQFF.

Many counts were recorded for this clonotype. The J gene is TRBJ2-7, the V gene TRBV18, with 7 positions matching TRBD2. The junction had 4 bases not matched to a gene; V was cut back by 5 bases and J by 3 bases. This CDR3 is 13 amino acids long. From germline, CDR1 is KGHSH and CDR2 LQKENI. CDR3 DNA: TGTGCCAGCTCAAGCGGGGCTGACTACGAGCAGTACTTC. This translates into CASSSGADYEQYF.

This clonotype was found many times. The V and J genes are TRBV29-1 and TRBJ2-7; 11 nucleotides line up with TRBD1. The V gene's germline CDR1 is SQVTM and CDR2 ANQGSEA. The CDR3 is 13 amino acids. V lost 4 bases to trimming and J lost 2 bases; unmatched junction nucleotides: 1. CDR3 nucleotides: TGCAGCGTTGGGGGACAGGGGGCCTACGAGCAGTACTTC. It translates to CSVGGQGAYEQYF.

The rearrangement links TRBV7-9 to TRBJ1-5; D is unclear. Germline V gene data show CDR1 as SEHNR and CDR2 as FQNEAQ (reference sequence). The CDR3 is made up of 12 amino acids. Trimming shortened V by 4 bases and J by 3 bases, and 4 bases separated the two germline ends. CDR3 sequence: CASSSNNQPQHF. DNA of the CDR3: TGTGCCAGCAGCTCCAACAATCAGCCCCAGCATTTT. Drawing the rest from reference TRBV7-9 and TRBJ1-5, the complete variable domain is DTGVSQNPRHKITKRGQNVTFRCDPISEHNRLYWYRQTLGQGPEFLTYFQNEAQLEKSRLLSDRFSAERPKGSFSTLEIQRTEQGDSAMYLCASSSNNQPQHFGDGTRLSIL.

This clonotype occurred a few times. The rearrangement uses TRBV18 and TRBJ1-4, with 7 positions matching TRBD1. The CDR3 extends over 16 amino acids. V gave up 3 bases and J gave up 3 bases; unmatched junction bases: 7. CDR1 is KGHSH and CDR2 is LQKENI in the germline V gene. The CDR3, as DNA: TGTGCCAGCTCACCTCGGACAGGCTCCCCTAATGAAAAACTGTTTTTT. Encoded protein: CASSPRTGSPNEKLFF.

The rearrangement uses TRBV4-1 and TRBJ1-1; D not certain. CDR1 is MGHRA, CDR2 YSYEKL, per germline. Trimming left V 0 bases short and J 4 bases short, with 0 bases between. The CDR3 loop spans 11 amino acids. The CDR3 nucleotides read TGCGCCAGCAGCCAAGACACTGAAGCTTTCTTT. Amino acids: CASSQDTEAFF.

This chain uses TRBV29-1 with TRBJ2-3; weak D call: TRBD1 (6 bases). Trimming cost V 4 bases and J 4 bases, with 15 bases left between them. Germline CDR1 SQVTM, CDR2 ANQGSEA. The CDR3 has 14 amino acids. The CDR3 region is CSVAYRARADTQYF. The CDR3 DNA reads as TGCAGCGTTGCTTACAGGGCACGGGCAGATACGCAGTATTTT.

This clonotype was counted ten times or more. The chain employs TRBV18 and TRBJ2-3; 9 bases are shared with TRBD1. J lost 3 bases, V lost 3 bases, and 4 bases had no gene match. CDR3 length equals 15 residues. CDR1 and CDR2 (germline): KGHSH, LQKENI. The CDR3 here is CASSPRTGATDTQYF. DNA of the CDR3: TGTGCCAGCTCACCGAGGACAGGGGCGACAGATACGCAGTATTTT.

V usage is TRBV7-2 and J usage is TRBJ1-4; TRBD1 aligns across 8 bases. The V and J ends lost 5 bases and 8 bases, in that order; junction bases with no gene match: 7. From germline, CDR1 is SGHTA and CDR2 FQGNSA. CDR3 size: 14 residues. CDR3 loop: CASSLRTGLEKLFF. The CDR3 DNA reads as TGTGCCAGCAGCCTCCGGACAGGGCTGGAAAAACTGTTTTTT.

The V gene is TRBV5-1, the J gene TRBJ1-1, with 7 positions matching TRBD1. The ends lost 5 bases at V and 2 bases at J; junction bases unmatched: 6. Germline V gene data show CDR1 as SGHRS and CDR2 as YFSETQ. This CDR3 is built from 14 residues. CDR3 sequence: CASRSQGGNTEAFF. The DNA of the CDR3 is TGCGCCAGCAGATCCCAGGGGGGAAACACTGAAGCTTTCTTT. The whole variable domain, filled in from reference TRBV5-1 and TRBJ1-1, reads KAGVTQTPRYLIKTRGQQVTLSCSPISGHRSVSWYQQTPGQGLQFLFEYFSETQRNKGNFPGRFSGRQFSNSRSEMNVSTLELGDSALYLCASRSQGGNTEAFFGQGTRLTVV.

V and J are TRBV4-3 and TRBJ2-1; D gene unclear. V dropped 2 bases and J dropped 5 bases, with 13 bases sitting between them. Per germline, CDR1 LGHNA and CDR2 YSLEER. CDR3 length equals 15 residues. The CDR3 DNA reads TGCGCCAGCAGCCAAAGTTCCTCCGTAAACAATGAGCAGTTCTTC. Amino acids: CASSQSSSVNNEQFF.

This clonotype was picked up many times. The V gene is TRBV7-9, the J gene TRBJ2-5, with D perhaps TRBD1 (6 bases). CDR1 is SEHNR and CDR2 is FQNEAQ in the germline V gene (reference sequence). The CDR3 is 14 amino acids. Trimming cost V 3 bases and J 2 bases, with 10 bases left between them. In DNA, the CDR3 is TGTGCCAGCAGCTTGCAGGGGCTACAAGAGACCCAGTACTTC. Protein sequence: CASSLQGLQETQYF.

The chain has TRBV2 and TRBJ2-2; 7 bases fit TRBD2. The CDR3 totals 13 residues. Germline V gene sequence: CDR1 SNHLY, CDR2 FYNNEI. Trimming cost V 5 bases and J 6 bases; bases outside gene matches: 3. This CDR3 is CASSPTSAGELFF. In nucleotides, the CDR3 is TGTGCCAGCAGTCCCACTAGCGCCGGGGAGCTGTTTTTT.

At least ten counts were recorded for this clonotype. This rearrangement joins TRBV28 to TRBJ2-1; D is perhaps TRBD1 (6 bases). CDR1 MDHEN and CDR2 SYDVKM come from the germline V gene. The CDR3 consists of 17 residues. Trimming pared 6 bases from V and 7 bases from J, leaving 25 bases between. CDR3 loop: CASSLGSLRGMVNEQFF. CDR3 DNA sequence: TGTGCCAGCAGCCTCGGGTCCTTGAGGGGGATGGTTAATGAGCAGTTCTTC. Full variable domain (rest looked up from reference TRBV28 and TRBJ2-1): DVKVTQSSRYLVKRTGEKVFLECVQDMDHENMFWYRQDPGLGLRLIYFSYDVKMKEKGDIPEGYSVSREKKERFSLILESASTNQTSMYLCASSLGSLRGMVNEQFFGPGTRLTVL.